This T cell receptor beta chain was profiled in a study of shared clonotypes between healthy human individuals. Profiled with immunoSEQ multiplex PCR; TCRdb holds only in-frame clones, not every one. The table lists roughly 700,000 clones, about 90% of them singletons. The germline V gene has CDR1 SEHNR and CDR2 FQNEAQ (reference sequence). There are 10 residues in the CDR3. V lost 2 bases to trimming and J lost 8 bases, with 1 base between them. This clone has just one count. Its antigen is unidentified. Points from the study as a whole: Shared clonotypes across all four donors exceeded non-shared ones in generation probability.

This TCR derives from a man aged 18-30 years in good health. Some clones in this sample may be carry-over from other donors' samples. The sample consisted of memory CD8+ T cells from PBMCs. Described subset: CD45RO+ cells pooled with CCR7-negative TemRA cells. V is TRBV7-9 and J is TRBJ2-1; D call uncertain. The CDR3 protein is CASSLHEQFF. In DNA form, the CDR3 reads TGTGCCAGCAGCTTACATGAGCAGTTCTTC.